This T cell receptor (beta chain) was obtained from a study of blood T cell repertoires in COVID-19. Overall study context: Acute and convalescent COVID-19 specimens originated in the United States, Italy and Spain. The analysed material was cDNA or gDNA that came from T cells, B-cell-depleted T cells, or PBMCs.

The CDR3 totals 12 residues. Germline CDR1 reads SNHLY; CDR2 reads FYNNEI. V was shortened by 8 bases and J by 8 bases, with 15 bases between the two germline ends. Original data processing: Amplifying reference gene primers gave estimates of nucleated cell counts. Profiling relied on immunoSEQ multiplex PCR, and the TCRdb table lists in-frame clones only, not all of them. Clone size and V and J calls were adopted from that table, with D and trimming inferred from the DNA. Counted here are some 180,000 clones, approximately 83% occurring once; the ten biggest clones make up roughly a tenth. The sequence came from a man between 65 and 85 years old with active or convalescent COVID-19. The rearrangement joins TRBV2 to TRBJ1-1; no reliable D call. The source material was peripheral blood. The CDR3 region is CASPRGQLEAFF. As DNA, the CDR3 is TGTGCCAGCCCCCGAGGTCAGCTCGAAGCTTTCTTT.